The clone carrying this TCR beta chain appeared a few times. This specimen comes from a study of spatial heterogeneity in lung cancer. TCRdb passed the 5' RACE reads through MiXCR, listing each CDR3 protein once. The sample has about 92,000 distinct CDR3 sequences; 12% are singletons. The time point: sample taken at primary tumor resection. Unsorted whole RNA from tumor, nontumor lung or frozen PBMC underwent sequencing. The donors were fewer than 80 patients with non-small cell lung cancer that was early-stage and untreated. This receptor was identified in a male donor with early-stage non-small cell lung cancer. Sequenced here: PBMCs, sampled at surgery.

The CDR3 DNA sequence: TGTGCCAGCAGTCTTCTAGCGGGAGGTACCGATGAGCAGTTCTTC. Protein sequence: CASSLLAGGTDEQFF. The J gene is TRBJ2-1, the V gene TRBV12-3 or TRBV12-4; 11 bases are shared with TRBD2. The CDR3 is made up of 15 amino acids. The ends lost 5 bases at V and 8 bases at J; junction bases unmatched: 8.